This TCR beta chain is drawn from a study of blood T cell repertoires in COVID-19. The V gene end was trimmed by 0 bases and the J gene end by 2 bases; junction bases not matched to a gene: 7. The CDR3 runs to 18 residues. Germline V CDR1 and CDR2: SEHNR, FQNEAQ (reference sequence). Only in-frame clones appear in the TCRdb table, and some are missing; sequencing was by immunoSEQ multiplex PCR. The table shows around 130,000 clones, with roughly 79% occurring only once. The rearrangement links TRBV7-9 to TRBJ1-2; TRBD1 aligns across 12 bases. Sequencing input: peripheral blood. The sequence was collected from a man older than 75 with acute or convalescent COVID-19. The CDR3 spells CASSLAGTGGGRNYGYTF. CDR3 coding DNA: TGTGCCAGCAGCTTAGCCGGGACAGGGGGCGGCAGGAACTATGGCTACACCTTC.